This entry lists 7 T cell receptor beta chains sequenced from one sample in a study of T cell changes during pregnancy in multiple sclerosis. Repertoires were generated with immunoSEQ multiplex PCR, while TCRdb's copy carries only in-frame clones and drops some. This table holds approximately 50,000 clones, 90% to 95% found once. Material: CD4+ T cells from peripheral blood mononuclear cells, obtained after pregnancy. Every receptor here comes from a female donor with multiple sclerosis, enrolled in a pregnancy study.

V gene TRBV30 combines with J gene TRBJ1-3; tentative D call: TRBD1 (6 bases). This CDR3 is built from 14 residues. Germline V lookup: CDR1 GTSNPN, CDR2 SVGIG (reference sequence). V gave up 8 bases and J gave up 0 bases, with 14 bases separating them. CDR3 protein: CAGTARGSGNTIYF. DNA for the CDR3: TGTGCCGGGACCGCCAGGGGCTCTGGAAACACCATATATTTT. The variable domain in full, with the rest retrieved from reference TRBV30 and TRBJ1-3, is SQTIHQWPATLVQPVGSPLSLECTVEGTSNPNLYWYRQAAGRGLQLLFYSVGIGQISSEVPQNLSASRPQDRQFILSSKKLLLSDSGFYLCAGTARGSGNTIYFGEGSWLTVV.

V gene TRBV7-6 combines with J gene TRBJ2-1; the match to TRBD2 covers 12 bases. CDR1 is SGHVS, CDR2 FNYEAQ, per germline. After removal of 1 base from V and 6 bases from J, the junction contained 13 bases not matched to a gene. This CDR3 contains 19 residues. CDR3 sequence: CASSLVPTQTSGRINEQFF. DNA for the CDR3: TGTGCCAGCAGCTTAGTCCCTACCCAGACTAGCGGGAGAATCAATGAGCAGTTCTTC.

The gene calls are TRBV6-6 and TRBJ2-7; 7 nucleotides match TRBD2. In germline, CDR1 is MNHNY, CDR2 SVGAGI (reference sequence). The CDR3 is 15 residues long. Trimming at V came to 6 bases and at J to 0 bases, leaving 8 bases not matched to a gene. CDR3 coding DNA: TGTGCCAGCAGACAGCGGGACTTGAGCTCCTACGAGCAGTACTTC. Translated, it gives CASRQRDLSSYEQYF.

For this clone: One junction end disagrees with the germline gene, perhaps due to a read error. The chain joins TRBV7-2 to TRBJ2-1; perhaps TRBD1 as D (5 bases). Germline CDR1 SGHTA, CDR2 FQGNSA. The CDR3 spans 17 residues. The DNA for the CDR3 is TGCGCCAGCAGCCAATTTACGACAGTGAGCTCCTACAATGAGCAGTTCTTC. Its protein is CASSQFTTVSSYNEQFF.

The CDR3 spells CASRLAGVYEQYF. CDR3 in DNA: TGTGCCAGCCGGCTAGCGGGAGTATACGAGCAGTACTTC. This sequence joins TRBV6-5 and TRBJ2-7; 10 nucleotides agree with TRBD2. CDR3 length: 13 residues. Trimming cost V 8 bases and J 4 bases; bases outside gene matches: 5. From germline, CDR1 is MNHEY and CDR2 SVGAGI.

The chain combines TRBV5-4 with TRBJ2-5; D is possibly TRBD2 (6 bases). This CDR3 contains 13 residues. The V gene lost 10 bases and the J gene lost 4 bases, with 17 bases spanning the gap. The V gene's germline CDR1 is SGHNT and CDR2 YYREEE (reference sequence). CDR3 sequence reads: CASRGSWGETQYF. CDR3 bases: TGTGCCTCGCGGGGTTCTTGGGGAGAGACCCAGTACTTC.

The genes are TRBV7-6 and TRBJ1-4; the D gene is possibly TRBD1 (6 bases). Between the trimmed V and J ends, which lost 5 bases and 4 bases, there was a span of 20 bases. CDR3 length: 17 residues. The germline V gene has CDR1 SGHVS and CDR2 FNYEAQ. The CDR3 DNA reads as TGTGCCAGCAGCCCAGCCGGGGCGGGGGGCCTTAATGAAAAACTGTTTTTT. Residues: CASSPAGAGGLNEKLFF. The whole variable domain, remainder taken from reference TRBV7-6 and TRBJ1-4, is GAGVSQSPRYKVTKRGQDVALRCDPISGHVSLYWYRQALGQGPEFLTYFNYEAQQDKSGLPNDRFSAERPEGSISTLTIQRTEQRDSAMYRCASSPAGAGGLNEKLFFGSGTQLSVL.